A selection of T cell receptor beta chains follows, all from one sample in a study of T cells in Graves' hyperthyroidism and ophthalmopathy. TCRdb reanalysed the multiplex PCR reads using MiXCR and keeps one entry per CDR3 protein. The profile covers over 150,000 distinct CDR3 sequences, with 15% to 20% appearing a single time and around 29% taken by the ten largest. The sequencing sample was made of blood. Receptors were obtained from a woman between 50 and 59 years old with Graves' hyperthyroidism. CDR3s include the opening cysteine and the closing phenylalanine or tryptophan. The order of the fields is V gene, D gene, J gene, CDR3 length, clone size, CDR3 protein, CDR3 DNA. A D gene is named only where the DNA matches it firmly. Rows give clone size only sometimes, using once, few, many, or a class for an expanded clone.

TRBV7-9,TRBD2,TRBJ2-7,17,many,CASSWTSGGSGAYEQYF,TGTGCCAGCAGCTGGACTAGCGGGGGCAGTGGGGCCTACGAGCAGTACTTC
TRBV18,TRBD2,TRBJ2-7,15,many,CASSPSGEISYEQYF,TGTGCCAGCTCACCTAGCGGGGAAATTTCCTACGAGCAGTACTTC
TRBV14,NA,TRBJ2-1,15,many,CASSQAPGRPPGQFF,TGTGCCAGCAGCCAAGCCCCGGGGCGGCCCCCAGGGCAGTTCTTC
TRBV4-1,TRBD2,TRBJ2-7,15,NA,CASSHQGWGGDEQYF,TGCGCCAGCAGCCACCAGGGATGGGGAGGGGACGAGCAGTACTTC
TRBV11-2,NA,TRBJ1-1,15,many,CASSLVSLAPSGAFF,TGTGCCAGCAGCTTAGTCTCCTTGGCCCCCTCCGGAGCTTTCTTT
TRBV12-3/TRBV12-4,NA,TRBJ2-5,16,many,CASSSAGGVSGETQYF,TGTGCCAGCAGTTCGGCAGGAGGGGTGTCGGGAGAGACCCAGTACTTC
TRBV6-1,NA,TRBJ2-7,15,many,CASSGGSRFSYEQYF,TGTGCCAGCAGTGGAGGGTCCCGATTTTCCTACGAGCAGTACTTC
TRBV20-1,TRBD1,TRBJ1-1,13,NA,CSAEGRQGITTFF,TGCAGTGCGGAGGGTCGACAGGGGATAACGACTTTCTTT
TRBV6-1,NA,TRBJ1-1,12,many,CASPQVNTEAFF,TGTGCCAGTCCCCAGGTGAACACTGAAGCTTTCTTT
TRBV15,TRBD2,TRBJ2-1,14,few,CATSKAGGFNEQFF,TGTGCCACCAGCAAAGCGGGAGGGTTCAATGAGCAGTTCTTC
TRBV9,NA,TRBJ2-2,15,few,CASSVSWVGTGELFF,TGTGCCAGCAGCGTAAGCTGGGTTGGCACCGGGGAGCTGTTTTTT
TRBV10-3,TRBD2,TRBJ2-5,14,NA,CAIRSGGSRETRYF,TGTGCCATCAGATCGGGGGGGTCGCGAGAGACCCGGTACTTC
TRBV6-2/TRBV6-3,NA,TRBJ2-1,15,many,CASSYSGLSGNEQFF,TGTGCCAGCAGTTACTCGGGGTTATCGGGGAATGAGCAGTTCTTC
TRBV7-2,NA,TRBJ1-4,15,many,CASSYVGATNEKLFF,TGTGCCAGCAGCTATGTGGGAGCAACTAATGAAAAACTGTTTTTT
TRBV3-1,TRBD2,TRBJ2-2,15,many,CASRRAAGVAGELFF,TGTGCCAGCAGACGAGCGGCGGGAGTCGCCGGGGAGCTGTTTTTT
TRBV19,NA,TRBJ1-1,14,many,CASTSTPGGTEAFF,TGTGCCAGTACAAGTACCCCGGGGGGAACTGAAGCTTTCTTT
TRBV4-1,NA,TRBJ1-4,14,many,CASSQPQTNEKLFF,TGCGCCAGCAGCCAACCACAGACTAATGAAAAACTGTTTTTT
TRBV20-1,NA,TRBJ2-5,13,many,CSASQSRLETQYF,TGCAGTGCTAGTCAGTCTCGTCTTGAGACCCAGTACTTC
TRBV11-2,TRBD1,TRBJ2-7,15,many,CASSLAGTGFYEQYF,TGTGCCAGCAGCTTAGCCGGGACAGGATTCTACGAGCAGTACTTC
TRBV20-1,TRBD1,TRBJ2-7,14,many,CSAGRRGQKYEQYF,TGCAGTGCTGGACGTCGGGGACAGAAATACGAGCAGTACTTC
TRBV6-2/TRBV6-3,NA,TRBJ1-1,14,many,CASSSWGANTEAFF,TGTGCCAGCAGTTCATGGGGCGCGAACACTGAAGCTTTCTTT
TRBV6-2/TRBV6-3,TRBD2,TRBJ2-7,14,many,CASSYGSGGYEQYF,TGTGCCAGCAGTTACGGCTCGGGGGGCTACGAGCAGTACTTC
TRBV4-1,NA,TRBJ2-5,16,many,CASSQTQGGLTETQYF,TGCGCCAGCAGCCAAACCCAGGGGGGACTTACAGAGACCCAGTACTTC
TRBV2,TRBD1,TRBJ2-7,14,many,CASTRQGLSYEQYF,TGTGCCAGCACAAGACAGGGGTTATCGTACGAGCAGTACTTC
TRBV20-1,TRBD1,TRBJ2-1,15,NA,CSARVPTGAMDEQFF,TGCAGTGCTAGAGTCCCGACAGGGGCTATGGATGAGCAGTTCTTC
TRBV6-5,TRBD2,TRBJ2-3,18,NA,CASSYSGGAGGPRDTQYF,TGTGCCAGCAGTTACTCTGGGGGGGCGGGGGGGCCAAGAGATACGCAGTATTTT
TRBV10-3,NA,TRBJ2-7,14,NA,CAISESTAAYEQYF,TGTGCCATCAGTGAGTCAACAGCGGCCTACGAGCAGTACTTC
TRBV10-3,NA,TRBJ2-7,13,many,CAIRVRGGYEQYF,TGTGCCATCAGAGTCAGGGGAGGATACGAGCAGTACTTC
TRBV29-1,NA,TRBJ2-7,12,many,CSVNSEGYEQYF,TGCAGCGTTAATTCAGAGGGCTACGAGCAGTACTTC
TRBV20-1,NA,TRBJ2-1,15,NA,CSAEHRQSRLSEQFF,TGCAGTGCTGAGCACCGACAGAGCCGCCTCTCGGAGCAGTTCTTC
TRBV6-2/TRBV6-3,NA,TRBJ1-1,18,many,CASRKGDLNPPRNTEAFF,TGTGCCAGCAGAAAGGGCGATCTCAACCCCCCCCGGAACACTGAAGCTTTCTTT
TRBV9,NA,TRBJ2-2,15,many,CASSVGGANTGELFF,TGTGCCAGCAGCGTAGGCGGGGCAAACACCGGGGAGCTGTTTTTT
TRBV6-2/TRBV6-3,NA,TRBJ1-1,13,many,CASSYSRQLEAFF,TGTGCCAGCAGTTACTCTAGACAGTTAGAAGCTTTCTTT